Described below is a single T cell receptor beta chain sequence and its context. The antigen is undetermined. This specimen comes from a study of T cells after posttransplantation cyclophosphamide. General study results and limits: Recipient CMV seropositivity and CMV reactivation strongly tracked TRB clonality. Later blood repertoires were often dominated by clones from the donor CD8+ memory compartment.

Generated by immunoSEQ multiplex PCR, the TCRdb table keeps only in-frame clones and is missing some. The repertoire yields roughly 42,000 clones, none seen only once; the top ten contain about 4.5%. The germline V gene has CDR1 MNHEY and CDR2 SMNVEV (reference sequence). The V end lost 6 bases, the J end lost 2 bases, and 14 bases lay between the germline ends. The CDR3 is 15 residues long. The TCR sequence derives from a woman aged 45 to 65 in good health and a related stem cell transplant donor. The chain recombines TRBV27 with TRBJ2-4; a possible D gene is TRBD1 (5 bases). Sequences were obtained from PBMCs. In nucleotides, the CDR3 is TGTGCCAGCAGCCTCGAAAGGGGCACCAAAAACATTCAGTACTTC. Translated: CASSLERGTKNIQYF.